These 11 T cell receptor beta chains originate from one sample sequenced in a study of early T cells in non-severe SARS-CoV-2 infection. TCRdb used MiXCR to reprocess the 5' RACE reads, holding one entry per CDR3 protein. The sample lists 25,000 to 35,000 distinct CDR3 sequences, approximately 5% seen once, with 10% to 15% in the top ten. The sample consisted of whole blood. These receptors were collected from an adult who was a healthcare worker with PCR-confirmed SARS-CoV-2 infection or an uninfected control (not recorded which).

This clonotype was found many times. J is TRBJ2-5 and V is TRBV30, with TRBD2 matching 12 bases. J lost 1 base, V lost 3 bases, and 9 bases had no gene match. The CDR3 loop spans 17 amino acids. Germline values: CDR1 GTSNPN, CDR2 SVGIG (reference sequence). CDR3 region: CAWSSTSGGRTQETQYF. The CDR3 DNA sequence: TGTGCCTGGAGCAGTACTAGCGGGGGGAGGACCCAAGAGACCCAGTACTTC.

This clonotype has at least ten counts. The chain combines TRBV12-3 or TRBV12-4 with TRBJ1-1; D gene unclear. CDR3 length: 13 amino acids. V lost 1 base, J lost 11 bases, and 14 bases lay in between. The CDR3: CASSLDLETRAFF. CDR3 bases: TGTGCCAGCAGTTTAGATTTAGAGACAAGGGCTTTCTTT.

This clonotype was recorded many times. The gene calls are TRBV20-1 and TRBJ2-1; TRBD1 might be the D (6 bases). This CDR3 has 14 residues. With 6 bases removed from V and 4 bases from J, the gap between germline ends came to 16 bases. The germline V gene encodes CDR1 DFQATT and CDR2 SNEGSKA (reference sequence). The CDR3 is CSAEGQGTYNEQFF. The CDR3 DNA reads TGCAGTGCCGAGGGGCAGGGGACATACAATGAGCAGTTCTTC.

To note about this clonotype: A much larger clone lies a single base off, so this may be a read error. For the CDR3, the DNA is TGCGCCAGCAGCCAAGATATGGTAGCGGGGGGTACGCAGTATTTT. Encoded protein: CASSQDMVAGGTQYF. The chain carries TRBV4-3 and TRBJ2-3; 10 bases are shared with TRBD2. With V trimmed by 0 bases and J by 8 bases, 5 bases remained unmatched. Germline V gives CDR1 LGHNA, CDR2 YSLEER. The CDR3 covers 15 residues.

This clonotype was seen a handful of times. CDR3 loop: CSARRLGITDTQYF. CDR3 nucleotide sequence: TGCAGTGCTAGGCGGCTAGGGATTACAGATACGCAGTATTTT. The rearrangement uses TRBV20-1 and TRBJ2-3; D remains ambiguous. This CDR3 has 14 amino acids. CDR1 DFQATT and CDR2 SNEGSKA come from the germline V gene (reference sequence). V lost 3 bases to trimming and J lost 3 bases, with 13 bases between them.

In this sample, this clonotype turned up many times. This chain uses TRBV11-2 with TRBJ2-7, with D unresolved. Between the trimmed V and J ends, which lost 1 base and 2 bases, there was a span of 12 bases. The germline V gene has CDR1 SGHAT and CDR2 FQNNGV. The CDR3 totals 15 residues. CDR3 residues: CASSLGREAAYEQYF. The CDR3 DNA follows: TGTGCCAGCAGCTTAGGCCGAGAGGCGGCCTACGAGCAGTACTTC.

The sample holds many counts of this clonotype. The rearrangement links TRBV6-2 or TRBV6-3 to TRBJ2-7; TRBD1 is a possible D gene (6 bases). The germline V gene has CDR1 MNHEY and CDR2 SVGEGT. The CDR3 totals 13 residues. V lost 2 bases, J lost 5 bases, and 10 bases lay in between. CDR3 DNA: TGTGCCAGCAGTTACCGGACAGAGGACGAGCAGTACTTC. As protein: CASSYRTEDEQYF.

In its sample, this clonotype was seen many times. The chain carries TRBV6-5 and TRBJ2-5, with 7 bases matching TRBD1. The V segment lost 7 bases and the J segment 4 bases; nucleotides outside the gene matches: 12. The CDR3 is made up of 15 amino acids. CDR1 MNHEY and CDR2 SVGAGI come from the germline V gene. In DNA form, the CDR3 reads TGTGCCAGCAACCCCTACGGACAGGAGGTAGAGACCCAGTACTTC. Its translation is CASNPYGQEVETQYF.

The chain joins TRBV7-2 to TRBJ1-2; TRBD1 matches at 11 bases. The J segment lost 4 bases and the V segment lost 5 bases, leaving 15 bases of the junction unmatched. CDR1 SGHTA and CDR2 FQGNSA come from the germline V gene. The CDR3 loop spans 18 amino acids. CDR3 bases: TGTGCCAGCAGCCCGTTCACCCGCAGGACAGGGGGCACCTATGGCTACACCTTC. It encodes CASSPFTRRTGGTYGYTF.

This clonotype came up many times. The rearrangement joins TRBV20-1 to TRBJ2-3, with D perhaps TRBD1 (6 bases). V shed 5 bases and J shed 2 bases, with 14 bases lying between them. In germline, CDR1 is DFQATT, CDR2 SNEGSKA (reference sequence). The CDR3 extends over 14 amino acids. For the CDR3, the DNA is TGCAGTGCTTTTGGACAGTCCCACACAGATACGCAGTATTTT. This sequence encodes CSAFGQSHTDTQYF.

The table lists this clonotype with many counts. The rearrangement links TRBV28 to TRBJ2-6; 9 bases align to TRBD1. The CDR3 has 19 amino acids. Germline CDR1 reads MDHEN; CDR2 reads SYDVKM. V lost 3 bases and J lost 1; bases outside the gene matches: 10. The CDR3 region is CASSFEWDRESSGANVLTF. CDR3 sequence (DNA): TGTGCCAGCAGTTTCGAATGGGACAGGGAAAGTTCTGGGGCCAACGTCCTGACTTTC.